These 6 T cell receptor beta chains came from one sample sequenced in a study of beta chain features in type 1 diabetes. Whole-study results and caveats: Type 1 diabetes patients had TCRB CDR3s that were shorter (moderately but significantly so) in all four CD4+ subsets.

The isolated RNA, all of it, was reverse transcribed, so expressed TCRB transcripts were what got sequenced. Here immunoSEQ multiplex PCR was the method, and the copy in TCRdb shows in-frame clones only, minus some. The profile covers around 650,000 clones, with roughly 12% appearing a single time and about 0.11% taken by the ten largest. Their cognate antigens are unknown. The sample comprised naive CD4+ T cells from blood. Receptors originate from a man between 25 and 39 years old with type 1 diabetes.

CDR3 bases: TGTGCCAGCAGCAACAGGGGTGGTCAGCCCCAGCATTTT. Translated, it gives CASSNRGGQPQHF. The genes are TRBV4-2 and TRBJ1-5; 7 bases fit TRBD1. The CDR3 loop spans 13 amino acids. Per the germline V gene, CDR1 is LGHNA and CDR2 is YNFKEQ. The V gene end was trimmed by 5 bases and the J gene end by 6 bases; junction bases not matched to a gene: 4.

This sequence joins TRBV10-1 and TRBJ2-1; 7 nucleotides align to TRBD1. The V gene's germline CDR1 is WNHNN and CDR2 SYGVQD (reference sequence). The V and J ends lost 6 bases and 9 bases, in that order; junction bases with no gene match: 11. There are 14 residues in the CDR3. CDR3: CASSTGTVVTEQFF. Written as DNA, the CDR3 is TGCGCCAGCAGCACCGGGACAGTGGTGACTGAGCAGTTCTTC.

A few counts support this clone. This sequence joins TRBV29-1 and TRBJ2-1; possibly TRBD1 for D (5 bases). There are 12 residues in the CDR3. Germline V gene data show CDR1 as SQVTM and CDR2 as ANQGSEA. Trimming cost V 7 bases and J 8 bases, with 15 bases left between them. CDR3 DNA sequence: TGCAGCGGCGAACAGGTCAGGGATGAGCAGTTCTTC. This codes for CSGEQVRDEQFF.

V gene TRBV30 combines with J gene TRBJ1-2; 8 positions match TRBD1. CDR1 and CDR2 (germline): GTSNPN, SVGIG (reference sequence). V dropped 3 bases and J dropped 2; count of bases not matched to a gene: 5. CDR3 size: 14 residues. The CDR3, as DNA: TGTGCCTGGAGCCCAAGACAGGGGAACTATGGCTACACCTTC. Translated, it gives CAWSPRQGNYGYTF.

V is TRBV4-2 and J is TRBJ1-5; D unresolved. CDR1 and CDR2 from the germline V gene are LGHNA and YNFKEQ. This CDR3 is 17 amino acids long. Trimming cost V 4 bases and J 2 bases, with 18 bases left between them. CDR3 sequence (DNA): TGTGCCAGCAGCCTAGAGCGCTCGGGCGTGGGCAATCAGCCCCAGCATTTT. This codes for CASSLERSGVGNQPQHF.

This sequence joins TRBV9 and TRBJ2-7; D remains ambiguous. Germline-derived CDR1 and CDR2 are SGDLS and YYNGEE. V gave up 4 bases and J gave up 7 bases, with 15 bases separating them. The CDR3 spans 13 residues. The CDR3 loop reads CASSQTASMEQYF. The CDR3 DNA reads as TGTGCCAGCAGCCAAACGGCGTCTATGGAGCAGTACTTC.